These 11 T cell receptor beta chains were sequenced from one sample in a study of brain T cells in children with intractable seizures. The assay was immunoSEQ multiplex PCR, and TCRdb's table has in-frame clones only and misses some. This table holds some 80,000 clones, around 91% found once. The sample in question was peripheral blood, obtained at surgery. The receptors come from a girl aged 2-15 years with Rasmussen encephalitis and intractable seizures.

The rearrangement links TRBV3-1 (or the pseudogene TRBV3-2) to TRBJ2-3; 12 bases are shared with TRBD2. Germline trimming cut 2 bases from V and 3 bases from J; bases unmatched to any gene: 6. The length of the CDR3 is 17 residues. Germline loops: CDR1 LGHDT, CDR2 YNNKEL (reference sequence). CDR3 coding DNA: TGTGCCAGCAGCCAATATCGGACTAGCGGGGTGACAGATACGCAGTATTTT. As protein: CASSQYRTSGVTDTQYF.

The chain couples TRBV4-2 to TRBJ1-1; the D is unclear. In germline, CDR1 is LGHNA, CDR2 YNFKEQ. V lost 8 bases and J 3 bases, leaving 13 bases between the germline ends. The CDR3 totals 13 residues. This CDR3 reads CASLGILDTEAFF. The CDR3 nucleotides are TGTGCCAGCCTGGGGATTTTGGACACTGAAGCTTTCTTT.

The chain couples TRBV9 to TRBJ2-3; D is perhaps TRBD2 (5 bases). Germline CDR1 is SGDLS and CDR2 is YYNGEE. This CDR3 spans 15 amino acids. V dropped 2 bases and J dropped 0 bases, with 10 bases sitting between them. CDR3: CASSVSGISTDTQYF. In nucleotides, the CDR3 is TGTGCCAGCAGCGTGTCCGGGATTAGCACAGATACGCAGTATTTT.

V is TRBV11-2 and J is TRBJ1-1; TRBD1 matches 7 bases. Unmatched junction bases numbered 9, after V lost 5 bases and J lost 3 bases. The V gene's germline CDR1 is SGHAT and CDR2 FQNNGV. The CDR3 runs to 15 residues. The CDR3 loop reads CASSRRTGRHTEAFF. The CDR3 DNA reads TGTGCCAGCAGCCGAAGGACAGGCCGCCACACTGAAGCTTTCTTT.

At least ten counts were recorded for this clone. This sequence joins TRBV27 and TRBJ2-4; D unclear. The germline gives CDR1 MNHEY, CDR2 SMNVEV (reference sequence). The CDR3 has 16 amino acids. The V end lost 5 bases, the J end lost 0 bases, and 14 bases lay between the germline ends. CDR3 in amino acids: CASSPGRLLAKNIQYF. The CDR3 DNA reads as TGTGCCAGCAGTCCGGGCCGATTACTAGCCAAAAACATTCAGTACTTC.

This clone was seen ten or more times. The chain has TRBV5-1 and TRBJ2-2, with a possible D match to TRBD1 (6 bases). This CDR3 contains 15 residues. Germline values: CDR1 SGHRS, CDR2 YFSETQ. V gave up 1 base and J gave up 5 bases, with 12 bases separating them. The CDR3 nucleotides are TGCGCCAGCAGCTTGATCACAGGGCTTACCGGGGAGCTGTTTTTT. Translation gives CASSLITGLTGELFF.

The chain is built from TRBV4-1 and TRBJ2-5, with TRBD1 identical over 9 bases. The CDR3 contains 16 residues. The J segment lost 1 base and the V segment lost 1 base, leaving 4 bases of the junction unmatched. Germline values: CDR1 MGHRA, CDR2 YSYEKL. The CDR3 sequence: CASSQVPTGGQETQYF. The CDR3 DNA reads as TGCGCCAGCAGCCAAGTCCCGACAGGGGGCCAAGAGACCCAGTACTTC.

This chain connects TRBV19 to TRBJ2-1; the D call may be TRBD1 or TRBD2 (5 bases each). The CDR3 is made up of 14 amino acids. Germline CDR1 is LNHDA and CDR2 is SQIVND (reference sequence). V lost 1 base and J 6 bases, leaving 10 bases between the germline ends. The CDR3 DNA reads TGTGCCAGTAGTATAGGACAGCGGAGCAATGAGCAGTTCTTC. As protein: CASSIGQRSNEQFF.

The chain has TRBV28 and TRBJ1-5, with 9 bases aligning to TRBD1. The CDR3 is 12 residues long. Losses at the gene ends were 3 bases for V and 16 bases for J; bases not matched to a gene: 7. The V gene's germline CDR1 is MDHEN and CDR2 SYDVKM. The CDR3 region is CASSFGDRVQHF. For the CDR3, the DNA is TGTGCCAGCAGTTTCGGGGACAGGGTCCAACATTTT. Full variable domain (rest looked up from reference TRBV28 and TRBJ1-5): DVKVTQSSRYLVKRTGEKVFLECVQDMDHENMFWYRQDPGLGLRLIYFSYDVKMKEKGDIPEGYSVSREKKERFSLILESASTNQTSMYLCASSFGDRVQHFGDGTRLSIL.

This chain joins TRBV6-5 and TRBJ1-2; D remains unclear. The V end lost 8 bases, the J end lost 2 bases, and 18 bases lay between the germline ends. The CDR3 is 15 amino acids. Germline CDR1 MNHEY, CDR2 SVGAGI. The CDR3 DNA sequence: TGTGCCAGCTGCCCTAATCGAGGAAGAAACTATGGCTACACCTTC. It specifies CASCPNRGRNYGYTF.

The genes are TRBV6-5 and TRBJ1-2; 7 bases map to TRBD1. CDR3 length equals 11 residues. Trimming took 8 bases from V and 4 from J; bases not matched to a gene: 1. Germline values: CDR1 MNHEY, CDR2 SVGAGI. CDR3 DNA: TGTGCCAGCGGACAGGTCTATGGCTACACCTTC. Its protein is CASGQVYGYTF.